These 3 T cell receptor beta chains came from one sample sequenced in a study of T cell responses to AZD1222 COVID-19 vaccine (TCRdb year 2021). Libraries were constructed by the immunoSEQ multiplex PCR assay. Held by TCRdb, this immuneACCESS table contains in-frame sequences only and omits some clones. Under half of the omission traces to an unresolved V gene where checked; the cause of the rest is unknown. Present in this sample are around 110,000 clones, 70% to 90% of which were seen just once. The ten biggest clones cover over 8.5% of the sample. The time point label on this specimen signifies: baseline before first vaccination. Sequencing used peripheral blood, obtained on day 0 of AZD1222 vaccination. Receptors were obtained from an adult in good health.

This chain connects TRBV7-8 to TRBJ1-3; D unclear. The CDR3 loop spans 15 amino acids. Looked up from germline, CDR1 is SGHVS and CDR2 is FQNEAQ. V was pared by 5 bases and J by 4 bases, with 15 bases between. In DNA, the CDR3 is TGTGCCAGCAGCGGTGGCAGGCGACCCGGAAACACCATATATTTT. Its translation: CASSGGRRPGNTIYF.

This chain links TRBV10-3 with TRBJ1-5; D is perhaps TRBD1 (5 bases). Trimming left V 0 bases short and J 4 bases short, with 7 bases between. CDR3 length equals 14 residues. Looked up from germline, CDR1 is ENHRY and CDR2 is SYGVKD. The CDR3, as DNA: TGTGCCATCAGTGAGTCAACAGGTAATCAGCCCCAGCATTTT. The encoded protein is CAISESTGNQPQHF.

This clone showed up just once. The chain couples TRBV9 to TRBJ1-3, with 7 positions matching TRBD1. This CDR3 is 16 amino acids long. The germline V gene has CDR1 SGDLS and CDR2 YYNGEE. With V trimmed by 3 bases and J by 0 bases, 6 bases remained unmatched. The CDR3 loop reads CASSERGPDSGNTIYF. The CDR3 region has the DNA TGTGCCAGCAGCGAAAGGGGGCCCGACTCTGGAAACACCATATATTTT.